In this sample, the clone carrying this T cell receptor beta chain turned up many times. Its antigen is unidentified. Building of the TCR beta libraries involved iRepertoire HTBI primers and Arm-PCR of CDR3 regions. MiXCR, run by TCRdb on the multiplex PCR reads, gives a single entry per CDR3 protein. This table has around 230,000 distinct CDR3 sequences, 18% appearing once. The time point: newly diagnosed GD, antithyroid drugs for less than 3 months. Following extraction of RNA from PBMCs, that RNA was used to make the TCR library. Graves' disease diagnosis used American Thyroid Association guidelines. V dropped 6 bases and J dropped 4 bases, with 15 bases sitting between them. Germline CDR1 and CDR2: SQVTM and ANQGSEA. CDR3 size: 14 residues. The record originates from a study of regulatory T cells in long-lasting Graves disease. Findings of the study overall: Newly diagnosed Graves' patients exceeded persistent ones in TCR diversity. Accuracy might have suffered from few samples. Persistent disease was characterized by preferential usage of TRBV28, TRBJ1-2 and TRBJ2-5.

Here the sequenced sample was peripheral blood mononuclear cells (PBMCs), taken at new diagnosis, from a patient treated with antithyroid drugs. The sequence derives from a female donor with Graves disease. The rearrangement joins TRBV29-1 to TRBJ2-2, with a tentative D call TRBD2 (7 bases). CDR3 bases: TGCAGCGTGGTTGGGGGGGGCGGCACCGGGGAGCTGTTTTTT. Translation: CSVVGGGGTGELFF.